These 32 T cell receptor beta chains were all obtained from the same sample, sequenced in a study of blood T cell repertoires in COVID-19. The method was immunoSEQ multiplex PCR; TCRdb's version includes in-frame clones alone and lacks a portion of them. Among nearly 35,000 clones listed, roughly 86% were seen once. The sample taken for sequencing was peripheral blood. The source of these receptors is a man between 70 and 80 years old with acute or convalescent COVID-19.

The CDR3 bases are TGTGCCAGCAGTTCCCGAGCAGGAGGGGGGGGGCCCCAGCATTTT. Translated, it gives CASSSRAGGGGPQHF. This rearrangement joins TRBV6-5 to TRBJ1-5; D may be TRBD1 (6 bases). The CDR3 sequence is 15 residues long. The V end was cut by 4 bases, the J end by 9 bases, with 19 bases between. The germline V gene has CDR1 MNHEY and CDR2 SVGAGI.

This chain links TRBV6-6 with TRBJ1-4; 8 bases fit TRBD1. With V trimmed by 5 bases and J by 7 bases, 3 bases remained unmatched. The CDR3 is 13 amino acids. Germline V gene sequence: CDR1 MNHNY, CDR2 SVGAGI (reference sequence). Written as DNA, the CDR3 is TGTGCCAGCAGTCCAGGGGGCGGTGAAAAACTGTTTTTT. Translating it yields CASSPGGGEKLFF.

The chain combines TRBV28 with TRBJ2-3; 10 bases match TRBD1. The CDR3 runs to 15 residues. The V gene end was trimmed by 6 bases and the J gene end by 3 bases; junction bases not matched to a gene: 6. Germline V CDR1 and CDR2: MDHEN, SYDVKM. The CDR3: CASSKPGQGTDTQYF. For the CDR3, the DNA is TGTGCCAGCAGCAAACCGGGACAGGGGACAGATACGCAGTATTTT. Supplemented by reference TRBV28 and TRBJ2-3, the full variable domain reads DVKVTQSSRYLVKRTGEKVFLECVQDMDHENMFWYRQDPGLGLRLIYFSYDVKMKEKGDIPEGYSVSREKKERFSLILESASTNQTSMYLCASSKPGQGTDTQYFGPGTRLTVL.

The chain employs TRBV2 and TRBJ1-2, with 7 bases matching TRBD1. Germline V gene sequence: CDR1 SNHLY, CDR2 FYNNEI. Trimming removed 3 bases from V and 10 bases from J; junction bases left unmatched: 14. The CDR3 loop spans 15 amino acids. CDR3 protein: CASSEPDRDPMDYTF. CDR3 bases: TGTGCCAGCAGTGAGCCTGACAGGGATCCTATGGACTACACCTTC.

The genes are TRBV27 and TRBJ2-2; 12 positions agree with TRBD2. Germline CDR1 and CDR2: MNHEY and SMNVEV (reference sequence). The V segment lost 7 bases and the J segment 6 bases; nucleotides outside the gene matches: 6. This CDR3 comprises 15 residues. CDR3 nucleotide sequence: TGTGCCAGCACAGGCCTAGCGGGGGGGCCCGGGGAGCTGTTTTTT. This sequence encodes CASTGLAGGPGELFF.

The chain joins TRBV9 to TRBJ2-2, with 9 bases identical to TRBD2. In germline, CDR1 is SGDLS, CDR2 YYNGEE. V dropped 0 bases and J dropped 3; count of bases not matched to a gene: 0. CDR3 length: 15 residues. CDR3 DNA: TGTGCCAGCAGCGTAGTAGCGGGGGACACCGGGGAGCTGTTTTTT. Protein: CASSVVAGDTGELFF.

This clone occurred once. The chain has TRBV29-1 and TRBJ2-7, with 11 bases identical to TRBD1. From germline, CDR1 is SQVTM and CDR2 ANQGSEA. V lost 7 bases, J lost 7 bases, and 9 bases stayed unmatched. The CDR3 extends over 13 amino acids. The CDR3 loop reads CSARDRGSREQYF. The DNA of the CDR3 is TGCAGCGCACGGGACAGGGGGTCGCGGGAGCAGTACTTC.

This chain connects TRBV25-1 to TRBJ2-1; 12 bases line up with TRBD2. The CDR3 runs to 17 residues. From germline, CDR1 is MGHDK and CDR2 SYGVNS. Germline trimming cut 3 bases from V and 7 bases from J; bases unmatched to any gene: 10. CDR3 sequence: CASSDRTSGDGVNEQFF. CDR3 nucleotide sequence: TGTGCCAGCAGTGACCGGACTAGCGGGGACGGAGTTAATGAGCAGTTCTTC.

The chain recombines TRBV7-2 with TRBJ2-1; 8 bases are a match to TRBD2. This CDR3 is 19 amino acids long. CDR1 is SGHTA and CDR2 is FQGNSA in the germline V gene. J was trimmed by 0 bases and V by 4 bases; bases with no gene match: 14. The CDR3 DNA sequence: TGTGCCAGCAGCTCCAACGGGGGGGTAAGGTCGAGCTCCTACAATGAGCAGTTCTTC. Its translation is CASSSNGGVRSSSYNEQFF.

The V call is TRBV28, the J call TRBJ1-5; D remains ambiguous. Trimming shortened V by 3 bases and J by 9 bases, and 12 bases separated the two germline ends. The length of the CDR3 is 13 residues. Per the germline V gene, CDR1 is MDHEN and CDR2 is SYDVKM. The CDR3 is CASSFSGWRPQHF. CDR3 coding DNA: TGTGCCAGCAGTTTCTCCGGATGGAGGCCCCAGCATTTT.

This clone was seen only once. V and J are TRBV6-2 or TRBV6-3 and TRBJ1-1, with D perhaps matching TRBD1 (5 bases). Trimming cost V 3 bases and J 0 bases, with 11 bases left between them. The CDR3 extends over 15 amino acids. Germline V gene data show CDR1 as MNHEY and CDR2 as SVGEGT. The CDR3 sequence is CASSYAGLVNTEAFF. DNA of the CDR3: TGTGCCAGCAGTTATGCGGGGCTGGTGAACACTGAAGCTTTCTTT.

On this clone itself: An end of the junction does not agree with germline; a read error may underlie this. This chain joins TRBV7-9 and TRBJ1-3; D unresolved. Germline assignment: CDR1 SEHNR and CDR2 FQNEAQ (reference sequence). The CDR3 runs 12 residues. The CDR3, as DNA: TGTGCCAGCAGCCCGATTGGAGACACCATATATTTT. It translates to CASSPIGDTIYF.

This sequence joins TRBV11-2 and TRBJ2-2; the D is unclear. Between the trimmed V and J ends, which lost 1 base and 6 bases, there was a span of 9 bases. Germline V gene data show CDR1 as SGHAT and CDR2 as FQNNGV. The CDR3 has 14 amino acids. For the CDR3, the DNA is TGTGCCAGCAGCTTAGGGCCCTCCGCCGGGGAGCTGTTTTTT. Residues: CASSLGPSAGELFF.

The chain is built from TRBV7-2 and TRBJ1-4; no definite D call. Trimming removed 4 bases from V and 7 bases from J, with 10 bases in between. Per germline, CDR1 SGHTA and CDR2 FQGNSA. The CDR3 length is 13 residues. Here the CDR3 reads CASSSDWAEKLFF. CDR3 bases: TGTGCCAGCAGCTCCGATTGGGCTGAAAAACTGTTTTTT.

The J gene is TRBJ2-1, the V gene TRBV4-2; 11 positions agree with TRBD2. The CDR3 is 16 residues long. The V segment lost 1 base and the J segment 5 bases; nucleotides outside the gene matches: 4. Germline CDR1 and CDR2: LGHNA and YNFKEQ. The CDR3 coding sequence is TGTGCCAGCAGCCAAGGTGTGGGACTAGCGGACAATGAGCAGTTCTTC. Its translation: CASSQGVGLADNEQFF.

CDR3 nucleotide sequence: TGTGCCAGCAGCCCGGACAGGGGGACCCCTGAAGCTTTCTTT. Amino acids: CASSPDRGTPEAFF. The chain couples TRBV7-9 to TRBJ1-1, with 10 bases lining up with TRBD1. The CDR3 is 14 amino acids. Germline CDR1 and CDR2: SEHNR and FQNEAQ (reference sequence). V dropped 5 bases and J dropped 6; count of bases not matched to a gene: 6.

This sequence joins TRBV30 and TRBJ1-1; no clear D gene. The CDR3 length is 13 residues. The V and J ends lost 2 bases and 4 bases respectively, with 11 bases between them. The germline gives CDR1 GTSNPN, CDR2 SVGIG (reference sequence). The CDR3 is CAWSRQEGTEAFF. The CDR3 nucleotides are TGTGCCTGGAGTCGGCAGGAGGGCACTGAAGCTTTCTTT.

This clone was seen once. The gene calls are TRBV23-1 and TRBJ2-5; weak D call: TRBD2 (5 bases). TRBV23-1 is classed as an ORF, of uncertain function. The CDR3 has 15 residues. V was pared by 0 bases and J by 5 bases, with 13 bases between. CDR3 sequence (DNA): TGCGCCAGCAGTCAATCGAACGGGCGAGGGGAGACCCAGTACTTC. The encoded protein is CASSQSNGRGETQYF.

The chain combines TRBV29-1 with TRBJ2-3, with D tentatively TRBD2 (7 bases). The germline CDR1 and CDR2 sequences are SQVTM and ANQGSEA. This CDR3 has 13 residues. Trimming removed 2 bases at V and 4 bases at J, with 10 bases between. The CDR3: CSVERGGADTQYF. The DNA of the CDR3 is TGCAGCGTTGAAAGGGGGGGGGCAGATACGCAGTATTTT.

V is TRBV5-5 and J is TRBJ2-3; 7 positions agree with TRBD1. Germline CDR1 and CDR2: SGHKS and YYEKEE (reference sequence). V was pared by 5 bases and J by 0 bases, with 9 bases of the junction left unmatched. This CDR3 contains 16 residues. CDR3 DNA sequence: TGTGCCAGCAGTTATCCCCGACAGGGTAGCACAGATACGCAGTATTTT. As protein: CASSYPRQGSTDTQYF.

The chain combines TRBV11-2 with TRBJ2-7; 12 bases are a match to TRBD2. The V gene end was trimmed by 4 bases and the J gene end by 2 bases; junction bases not matched to a gene: 3. Germline values: CDR1 SGHAT, CDR2 FQNNGV. The CDR3 contains 15 residues. CDR3 in amino acids: CASSSGLAGTYEQYF. The CDR3 DNA follows: TGTGCCAGCAGCTCCGGACTAGCGGGAACCTACGAGCAGTACTTC.

The chain joins TRBV2 to TRBJ1-1, with D uncertain. V shed 6 bases and J shed 0 bases, with 11 bases lying between them. The germline V gene has CDR1 SNHLY and CDR2 FYNNEI. This CDR3 is 14 amino acids long. In DNA form, the CDR3 reads TGTGCCAGCAGATGGAACAGTATGAACACTGAAGCTTTCTTT. Translation gives CASRWNSMNTEAFF.

The V call is TRBV28, the J call TRBJ2-3, with D possibly TRBD2 on 5 matching bases. V shed 6 bases and J shed 1 base, with 11 bases lying between them. This CDR3 has 14 amino acids. The germline gives CDR1 MDHEN, CDR2 SYDVKM. This CDR3 reads CASRKPRGTDTQYF. In DNA form, the CDR3 reads TGTGCCAGCAGGAAGCCGCGGGGCACAGATACGCAGTATTTT.

The gene calls are TRBV30 and TRBJ1-3; D perhaps matches TRBD1 (6 bases). The CDR3 runs to 15 residues. The germline CDR1 and CDR2 sequences are GTSNPN and SVGIG (reference sequence). Trimming removed 3 bases from V and 0 bases from J, with 12 bases in between. The CDR3: CAWREQGFSGNTIYF. The CDR3 coding sequence is TGTGCCTGGAGAGAACAGGGATTCTCTGGAAACACCATATATTTT.

The genes are TRBV14 and TRBJ1-2; D gene ambiguous. CDR3 length equals 15 residues. The germline V and J ends were trimmed by 0 bases and 2 bases, with 10 bases remaining between them. CDR1 is SGHDN, CDR2 FVKESK, per germline. In DNA, the CDR3 is TGTGCCAGCAGCCAAGACGAGGTCCCAAACTATGGCTACACCTTC. Residues: CASSQDEVPNYGYTF.

The V and J genes are TRBV6-5 and TRBJ2-7; 11 nucleotides line up with TRBD2. V shed 8 bases, J shed 4 bases, and the junction held 7 bases outside the gene matches. Germline CDR1 is MNHEY and CDR2 is SVGAGI. The CDR3 has 14 residues. CDR3 region: CASGASGGRYEQYF. Here the CDR3 DNA reads TGTGCCAGCGGGGCTAGCGGGGGGAGGTACGAGCAGTACTTC.

This rearrangement joins TRBV5-1 to TRBJ2-1; 7 nucleotides line up with TRBD2. The CDR3 sequence is 15 residues long. J lost 1 base, V lost 5 bases, and 6 bases had no gene match. From germline, CDR1 is SGHRS and CDR2 YFSETQ. CDR3 region: CASSPAGFSYNEQFF. For the CDR3, the DNA is TGCGCCAGCAGTCCAGCGGGATTTTCCTACAATGAGCAGTTCTTC.

This sequence joins TRBV7-2 and TRBJ1-2; TRBD1 agrees at 8 bases. The trim removed 2 bases at V and 0 bases at J, leaving 2 bases unmatched. The germline gives CDR1 SGHTA, CDR2 FQGNSA. This CDR3 has 15 residues. This CDR3 reads CASSLRTGSNYGYTF. In nucleotides, the CDR3 is TGTGCCAGCAGCTTAAGGACAGGGTCTAACTATGGCTACACCTTC.

This clone was seen more than once but under ten times. The chain carries TRBV5-4 and TRBJ1-2; TRBD1 aligns across 7 bases. V gave up 0 bases and J gave up 7 bases; unmatched junction bases: 3. This CDR3 has 13 amino acids. Germline loops: CDR1 SGHNT, CDR2 YYREEE (reference sequence). This CDR3 is CASSLGAGGGYTF. The CDR3 bases are TGTGCCAGCAGCTTGGGGGCAGGGGGTGGCTACACCTTC.

The V and J genes are TRBV28 and TRBJ1-2, with TRBD1 identical over 8 bases. Per germline, CDR1 MDHEN and CDR2 SYDVKM. The ends lost 5 bases at V and 8 bases at J; junction bases unmatched: 10. This CDR3 has 14 amino acids. CDR3 sequence: CASSTGTGLGGYTF. For the CDR3, the DNA is TGTGCCAGCAGTACCGGGACAGGCCTGGGGGGCTACACCTTC.

The rearrangement uses TRBV6-2 or TRBV6-3 and TRBJ2-7, with 11 bases aligning to TRBD2. The ends lost 6 bases at V and 0 bases at J; junction bases unmatched: 13. The CDR3 runs to 18 residues. Germline lookup yields CDR1 MNHEY and CDR2 SVGEGT. As DNA, the CDR3 is TGTGCCAGCAGCCAACCACTGGGGACTAGCGGAAGCTCCTACGAGCAGTACTTC. Protein sequence: CASSQPLGTSGSSYEQYF.

The gene calls are TRBV7-2 and TRBJ1-1, with a weak D call TRBD1 (6 bases). Germline loops: CDR1 SGHTA, CDR2 FQGNSA. Trimming stripped 8 bases from V and 1 base from J, with 23 bases between. This CDR3 has 17 residues. Here the CDR3 DNA reads TGTGCCAGCCTCCCTCCTAAACAGGGATTTAAGAACACTGAAGCTTTCTTT. Its translation is CASLPPKQGFKNTEAFF.